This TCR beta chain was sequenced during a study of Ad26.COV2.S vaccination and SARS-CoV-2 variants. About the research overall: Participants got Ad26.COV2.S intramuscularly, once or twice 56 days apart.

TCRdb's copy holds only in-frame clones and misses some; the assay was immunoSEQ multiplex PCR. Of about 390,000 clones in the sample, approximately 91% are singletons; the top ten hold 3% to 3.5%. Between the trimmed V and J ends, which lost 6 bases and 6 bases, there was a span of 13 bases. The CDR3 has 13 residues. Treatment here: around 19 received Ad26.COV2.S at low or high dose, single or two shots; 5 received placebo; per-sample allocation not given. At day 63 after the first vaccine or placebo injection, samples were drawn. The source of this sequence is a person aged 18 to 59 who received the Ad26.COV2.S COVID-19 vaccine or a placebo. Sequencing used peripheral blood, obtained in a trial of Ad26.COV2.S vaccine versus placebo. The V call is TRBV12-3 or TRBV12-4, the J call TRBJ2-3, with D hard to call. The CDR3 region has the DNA TGTGCCAGCAGCCTTTTTTCCGGGGATACGCAGTATTTT. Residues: CASSLFSGDTQYF.